This paragraph reports one T cell receptor (beta chain). Antigen specificity is unknown. The CDR3 runs 13 residues. Germline CDR1 SGHDT, CDR2 YYEEEE. With V trimmed by 3 bases and J by 2 bases, 1 base remained unmatched. This entry is derived from a study of T cell repertoires in cytomegalovirus infection. Study-wide background: Public signatures in TCR beta pointed to CMV infection and matching HLA type.

TCRdb redid the calling of the reads with MiXCR, one entry per CDR3 protein. This table holds a few hundred thousand distinct CDR3 sequences, roughly 13% found once. Overall study results and limits: There were HLA-C-restricted CMV-specific TCR beta clonotypes dominating the ex vivo response. Summed frequency of public TCR beta families distinguished CMV carriers with the relevant HLA.

This sequence originates from a human donor in good health (CMV status not recorded). Some clones in this sample may be carry-over from other donors' samples. Sequenced input: PBMCs. The chain employs TRBV5-6 and TRBJ2-7; TRBD2 matches 8 bases. This CDR3 reads CASSSGGAYEQYF. In nucleotides, the CDR3 is TGTGCCAGCAGCTCCGGGGGGGCCTACGAGCAGTACTTC.